The text below deals with one TCR beta chain. Sequencing used immunoSEQ multiplex PCR; TCRdb keeps in-frame clones, though not all of them. Of 150,000 to 200,000 clones in the sample, nearly 85% were seen once. This record belongs to a study of blood T cell repertoires in COVID-19. Study-wide context: Samples came from the United States, Italy and Spain, spanning acute and convalescent COVID-19. T cells, B-cell-depleted T cells, or PBMCs provided the cDNA or gDNA that served as material.

The germline gives CDR1 ENHRY, CDR2 SYGVKD. V was clipped by 2 bases and J by 5 bases, with 13 bases between them. This CDR3 comprises 15 residues. The sample was peripheral blood. This receptor was identified in a woman in her twenties or thirties with acute or convalescent COVID-19. This chain links TRBV10-3 with TRBJ1-5; a possible D gene is TRBD1 (5 bases). The CDR3 DNA reads as TGTGCCATCAGTGAGGGCAGGGAAGAGTATCAGCCCCAGCATTTT. The encoded protein is CAISEGREEYQPQHF.